Below, 12 T cell receptor beta chains from the same sample are listed, as sequenced in a study of PD-1 blockade in classical Hodgkin lymphoma (dated by TCRdb to the early 2020s). The method behind the library was the immunoSEQ multiplex PCR assay. Here the immuneACCESS table is served through TCRdb, limited to in-frame sequences with V and J called. Missing clones are a known gap in these copies; in checked studies unresolved V genes cover under half, and the rest lacks a known reason. The sample contains 98,000 or so clones, roughly 87% of them found a single time. The ten largest account for nearly 20% of the sample. The sample's time point label, decoded: cycle 2 day 1 (C2D1) of nivolumab. Every trial patient had relapsed after autologous stem cell transplantation, and cohorts A, B and C differed in prior brentuximab vedotin exposure. This sample comprised peripheral blood mononuclear cells (PBMCs), obtained before the second cycle of nivolumab. Every receptor here comes from a human donor with classical Hodgkin lymphoma.

V and J are TRBV18 and TRBJ2-1; D is perhaps TRBD1 (7 bases). The V gene lost 2 bases and the J gene lost 7 bases, with 12 bases spanning the gap. Germline V gene data show CDR1 as KGHSH and CDR2 as LQKENI. The CDR3 runs 14 residues. CDR3 DNA: TGTGCCAGCTCACCAAAACAGGGGAGGAATGAGCAGTTCTTC. Translating gives CASSPKQGRNEQFF.

This clone was counted ten times or more. The chain employs TRBV19 and TRBJ1-4, with 8 bases matching TRBD1. Per germline, CDR1 LNHDA and CDR2 SQIVND (reference sequence). This CDR3 spans 14 amino acids. The V and J ends lost 3 bases and 8 bases, in that order; junction bases with no gene match: 5. Here the CDR3 reads CASSIRQGNEKLFF. CDR3 bases: TGTGCCAGTAGTATTCGACAGGGGAACGAAAAACTGTTTTTT.

The J gene is TRBJ1-1, the V gene TRBV5-1; 10 bases match TRBD1. Germline CDR1 is SGHRS and CDR2 is YFSETQ. CDR3 length: 15 residues. J gave up 5 bases and V 5 bases, and 9 bases lay outside the gene matches. The CDR3 protein is CASSTGTGVRTEAFF. CDR3 coding DNA: TGCGCCAGCAGTACCGGGACAGGGGTGAGGACTGAAGCTTTCTTT.

This clone was counted only a few times. The sample holds other DNA sequences that translate to the same CDR3. This rearrangement joins TRBV7-2 to TRBJ2-6; 8 positions agree with TRBD1. Germline V gives CDR1 SGHTA, CDR2 FQGNSA. This CDR3 has 17 amino acids. V trimming: 7 bases; J trimming: 2 bases; junction bases outside the gene matches: 10. The DNA for the CDR3 is TGTGCCAGCATCCCTGGGCAGGGGGCGACTGGGGCCAACGTCCTGACTTTC. Translating it yields CASIPGQGATGANVLTF.

A word on this clone: The identical CDR3 is also encoded by other nucleotide sequences in the sample. The rearrangement uses TRBV18 and TRBJ2-7; TRBD1 aligns across 11 bases. This CDR3 spans 14 amino acids. CDR1 is KGHSH and CDR2 is LQKENI in the germline V gene. The trim removed 3 bases at V and 3 bases at J, leaving 1 base unmatched. CDR3 in DNA: TGTGCCAGCTCACCTGGGACAGGGGGCTACGAGCAGTACTTC. It codes for CASSPGTGGYEQYF.

V usage is TRBV7-9 and J usage is TRBJ2-3, with a possible D match to TRBD2 (6 bases). Germline V CDR1 and CDR2: SEHNR, FQNEAQ (reference sequence). V was pared by 2 bases and J by 3 bases, with 24 bases between. The CDR3 is made up of 19 amino acids. The CDR3 region is CASSLFNREWGWITDTQYF. The DNA for the CDR3 is TGTGCCAGCAGCTTATTTAATCGGGAGTGGGGCTGGATTACAGATACGCAGTATTTT. The complete variable domain, with remaining parts taken from reference TRBV7-9 and TRBJ2-3, reads DTGVSQNPRHKITKRGQNVTFRCDPISEHNRLYWYRQTLGQGPEFLTYFQNEAQLEKSRLLSDRFSAERPKGSFSTLEIQRTEQGDSAMYLCASSLFNREWGWITDTQYFGPGTRLTVL.

The chain has TRBV5-8 and TRBJ2-7, with D tentatively TRBD1 or TRBD2 (5 bases each). The CDR3 sequence is 13 residues long. Germline-derived CDR1 and CDR2 are SGHTS and YDEGEE. V was pared by 4 bases and J by 2 bases, with 10 bases between. The CDR3 loop reads CASSLWGTYEQYF. The CDR3 nucleotides are TGTGCCAGCAGCCTGTGGGGGACCTACGAGCAGTACTTC.

The V gene is TRBV28, the J gene TRBJ1-1; D uncertain. CDR3 length equals 13 residues. Germline lookup yields CDR1 MDHEN and CDR2 SYDVKM. V was clipped by 11 bases and J by 2 bases, with 15 bases between them. The CDR3 spells CAVRTRLNTEAFF. The CDR3 DNA follows: TGTGCCGTCCGAACCCGTTTAAACACTGAAGCTTTCTTT.

The chain combines TRBV28 with TRBJ1-2; the match to TRBD1 covers 12 bases. CDR1 MDHEN and CDR2 SYDVKM come from the germline V gene. This CDR3 has 13 residues. The J segment lost 8 bases and the V segment lost 8 bases, leaving 6 bases of the junction unmatched. The DNA for the CDR3 is TGTGCCAGCTTGGGACAGGGGGCATGGGGCTACACCTTC. It encodes CASLGQGAWGYTF.

This clone showed up just once. The genes are TRBV30 and TRBJ1-1; D is uncertain. The germline V gene has CDR1 GTSNPN and CDR2 SVGIG (reference sequence). The CDR3 consists of 12 residues. Trimming shortened V by 5 bases and J by 1 base, and 8 bases separated the two germline ends. CDR3 in amino acids: CAWLDENTEAFF. In nucleotides, the CDR3 is TGTGCCTGGTTGGATGAGAACACTGAAGCTTTCTTT.

The chain is built from TRBV18 and TRBJ2-7, with 8 nucleotides matching TRBD1. J gave up 5 bases and V 4 bases, and 13 bases lay outside the gene matches. The CDR3 totals 16 residues. In germline, CDR1 is KGHSH, CDR2 LQKENI. The CDR3 is CASSRGQGIRVDEQYF. CDR3 nucleotides: TGTGCCAGCTCACGCGGACAGGGTATTAGGGTTGACGAGCAGTACTTC.

This clone came up a few times. The chain uses TRBV30 and TRBJ1-1, with D possibly TRBD1 on 6 matching bases. Trimming shortened V by 5 bases and J by 9 bases, and 13 bases separated the two germline ends. CDR1 and CDR2 from the germline V gene are GTSNPN and SVGIG (reference sequence). CDR3 length equals 11 residues. Here the CDR3 DNA reads TGTGCCTGGGGACAGTTGGTCCAAGCTTTCTTT. Residues: CAWGQLVQAFF. Full variable domain (rest looked up from reference TRBV30 and TRBJ1-1): SQTIHQWPATLVQPVGSPLSLECTVEGTSNPNLYWYRQAAGRGLQLLFYSVGIGQISSEVPQNLSASRPQDRQFILSSKKLLLSDSGFYLCAWGQLVQAFFGQGTRLTVV.